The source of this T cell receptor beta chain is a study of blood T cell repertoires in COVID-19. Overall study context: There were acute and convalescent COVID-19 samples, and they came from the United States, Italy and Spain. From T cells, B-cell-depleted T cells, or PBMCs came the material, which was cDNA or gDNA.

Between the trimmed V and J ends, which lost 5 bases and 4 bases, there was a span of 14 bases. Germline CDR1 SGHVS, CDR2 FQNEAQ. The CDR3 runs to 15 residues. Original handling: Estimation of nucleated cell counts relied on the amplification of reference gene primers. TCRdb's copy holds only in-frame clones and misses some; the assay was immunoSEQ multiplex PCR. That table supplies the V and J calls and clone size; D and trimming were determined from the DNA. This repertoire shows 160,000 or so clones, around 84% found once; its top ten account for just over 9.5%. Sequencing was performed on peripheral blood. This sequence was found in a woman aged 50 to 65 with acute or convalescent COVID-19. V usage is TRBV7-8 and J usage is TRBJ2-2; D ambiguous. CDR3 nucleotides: TGTGCCAGCAGCCCTAACCGCATGAGCACCGGGGAGCTGTTTTTT. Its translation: CASSPNRMSTGELFF. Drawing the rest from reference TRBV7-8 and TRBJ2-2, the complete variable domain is GAGVSQSPRYKVAKRGQDVALRCDPISGHVSLFWYQQALGQGPEFLTYFQNEAQLDKSGLPSDRFFAERPEGSVSTLKIQRTQQEDSAVYLCASSPNRMSTGELFFGEGSRLTVL.